Below, 27 T cell receptor beta chains from the same sample are listed, as sequenced in a study of post-analysis software for immune sequencing data. Whole-study findings and limits: About 5 TRBV segments (TRBV5-6, TRBV5-1 and TRBV20-1 among them) occurred more frequently in patients than in controls.

These receptors' targets are unknown. Sequencing libraries made from TCR beta cDNA carried unique molecular identifiers. TCRdb re-called the PCR reads with MiXCR, one entry per CDR3 protein. The repertoire has 650,000 to 850,000 distinct CDR3 sequences, about 43% of them found once; the top ten carry roughly 4.9%. The sample consisted of blood. All receptors come from a girl under 18 with multiple sclerosis.

This clonotype turned up a few times. V usage is TRBV7-2 and J usage is TRBJ2-4; 9 nucleotides align to TRBD1. CDR3 size: 14 residues. Germline assignment: CDR1 SGHTA and CDR2 FQGNSA. J lost 13 bases, V lost 3 bases, and 10 bases had no gene match. The CDR3 sequence is CASSFGTGSGEQYF. The CDR3 DNA sequence: TGTGCCAGCAGCTTCGGGACAGGGTCGGGGGAGCAGTACTTC.

This clonotype was picked up one time. V gene TRBV20-1 combines with J gene TRBJ1-2; D gene ambiguous. The germline gives CDR1 DFQATT, CDR2 SNEGSKA (reference sequence). The CDR3 length is 12 residues. Trimming took 4 bases from V and 4 from J, leaving 10 bases between them. The chain's CDR3 is CSATGSFYGYTF. In DNA, the CDR3 is TGCAGTGCTACCGGGAGTTTCTATGGCTACACCTTC.

This clonotype was counted only a few times. The V call is TRBV29-1, the J call TRBJ1-4, with a possible D match to TRBD1 (6 bases). The CDR3 has 14 amino acids. V was cut by 6 bases and J by 6 bases, with 17 bases left in between. Germline V gene sequence: CDR1 SQVTM, CDR2 ANQGSEA. CDR3 DNA sequence: TGCAGCGTAGGAGATCCAGGGGTTGATGAAAAACTGTTTTTT. The encoded protein is CSVGDPGVDEKLFF.

This clonotype was recorded a few times. The V call is TRBV12-3 or TRBV12-4, the J call TRBJ2-5; D is uncertain. The CDR3 is 12 residues long. V gave up 6 bases and J gave up 5 bases, with 10 bases separating them. CDR3 loop: CASSRTTETQYF. The CDR3 DNA reads TGTGCCAGCAGCAGGACCACCGAGACCCAGTACTTC.

This clonotype was counted a few times. The gene calls are TRBV10-3 and TRBJ2-5; D not certain. Germline loops: CDR1 ENHRY, CDR2 SYGVKD. Trimming cost V 6 bases and J 1 base, with 6 bases left between them. The CDR3 is made up of 12 amino acids. CDR3 in amino acids: CAISGVQETQYF. The DNA for the CDR3 is TGTGCCATCAGCGGAGTCCAAGAGACCCAGTACTTC.

This clonotype occurred a few times. CDR3 sequence: CSARKTGTVSYEQYF. For the CDR3, the DNA is TGCAGTGCTAGAAAAACCGGGACAGTATCCTACGAGCAGTACTTC. The rearrangement uses TRBV20-1 and TRBJ2-7, with 7 positions matching TRBD1. CDR3 size: 15 residues. CDR1 and CDR2 (germline): DFQATT, SNEGSKA (reference sequence). The J segment lost 1 base and the V segment lost 2 bases, leaving 8 bases of the junction unmatched.

V usage is TRBV5-1 and J usage is TRBJ2-3, with TRBD2 as a possible D gene (5 bases). The CDR3 loop spans 13 amino acids. V shed 3 bases and J shed 5 bases, with 10 bases lying between them. Germline lookup yields CDR1 SGHRS and CDR2 YFSETQ. The CDR3 sequence is CASSSDLGDTQYF. Written as DNA, the CDR3 is TGCGCCAGCAGCTCGGACTTGGGAGATACGCAGTATTTT.

CDR3 DNA: TGTGCCAGCAGTTACGGGACGGGGGATCAGCCCCAGCATTTT. Residues: CASSYGTGDQPQHF. The V gene is TRBV28, the J gene TRBJ1-5; D is perhaps TRBD1 (5 bases). The CDR3 totals 14 residues. CDR1 MDHEN and CDR2 SYDVKM come from the germline V gene. V lost 4 bases and J lost 5, with 12 bases in between. Full variable domain (missing parts from reference TRBV28 and TRBJ1-5): DVKVTQSSRYLVKRTGEKVFLECVQDMDHENMFWYRQDPGLGLRLIYFSYDVKMKEKGDIPEGYSVSREKKERFSLILESASTNQTSMYLCASSYGTGDQPQHFGDGTRLSIL.

The chain links TRBV3-1 to TRBJ1-2; a possible D gene is TRBD1 (5 bases). Trimming took off 0 bases at V and 10 bases at J, with 9 bases between the two ends. Germline V gene lookup returns CDR1 LGHDT and CDR2 YNNKEL (reference sequence). This CDR3 contains 12 residues. Here the CDR3 DNA reads TGTGCCAGCAGCCAAGAGCCCAGGGTCTACACCTTC. It specifies CASSQEPRVYTF.

This clonotype was counted only a few times. The chain carries TRBV20-1 and TRBJ2-5, with D unclear. This CDR3 region has 13 residues. Germline CDR1 is DFQATT and CDR2 is SNEGSKA (reference sequence). Deletions cut 3 bases from V and 5 bases from J, with 13 bases between. CDR3 amino acids: CSASDRRRETQYF. CDR3 nucleotides: TGCAGTGCTAGTGATAGACGGCGGGAGACCCAGTACTTC.

This clonotype was found a few times. The rearrangement links TRBV6-6 to TRBJ2-1, with D unclear. The CDR3 contains 13 residues. Germline V gives CDR1 MNHNY, CDR2 SVGAGI (reference sequence). The V end lost 8 bases, the J end lost 6 bases, and 14 bases lay between the germline ends. The CDR3, as DNA: TGTGCCAGCTGCCTTCCCCGCACCAATGAGCAGTTCTTC. Translating gives CASCLPRTNEQFF.

The V call is TRBV6-1, the J call TRBJ2-4; D may be TRBD1 (6 bases). The J call could be wrong; TRBJ2-7 is a better fit for the DNA end. This CDR3 comprises 15 residues. From germline, CDR1 is MNHNS and CDR2 SASEGT. Here the CDR3 reads CASSVGPQGTYEQYF. The CDR3 DNA sequence: TGTGCCAGCAGTGTAGGGCCACAGGGAACCTACGAGCAGTACTTC.

This clonotype turned up a few times. The V gene is TRBV7-6, the J gene TRBJ2-1; 7 positions agree with TRBD2. Germline-derived CDR1 and CDR2 are SGHVS and FNYEAQ. Unmatched junction bases numbered 5, after V lost 1 base and J lost 8 bases. The CDR3 covers 14 residues. DNA of the CDR3: TGTGCCAGCAGCTTAGGAGGCGGGGGAGATGAGCAGTTCTTC. Amino acids: CASSLGGGGDEQFF.

This clonotype came up a few times. This chain uses TRBV6-1 with TRBJ2-4; 7 bases agree with TRBD1. Germline V CDR1 and CDR2: MNHNS, SASEGT. The CDR3 contains 20 residues. J gave up 1 base and V 4 bases, and 19 bases lay outside the gene matches. Here the CDR3 DNA reads TGTGCCAGCAGTGTCGACCACCTCACTCAGACAGGGTGGGCCAAAAACATTCAGTACTTC. This sequence encodes CASSVDHLTQTGWAKNIQYF.

The chain carries TRBV13 and TRBJ1-2; D may be TRBD1 (5 bases). The CDR3 totals 14 residues. The V end lost 5 bases, the J end lost 2 bases, and 12 bases lay between the germline ends. Germline V gene lookup returns CDR1 PRHDT and CDR2 FYEKMQ (reference sequence). CDR3 protein: CASSAGRGNYGYTF. Here the CDR3 DNA reads TGTGCCAGCAGCGCGGGCCGGGGGAACTATGGCTACACCTTC.

The CDR3 loop reads CASSAIRQGTDTQYF. The CDR3 coding sequence is TGTGCCAGCAGTGCTATCCGACAGGGCACAGATACGCAGTATTTT. V is TRBV27 and J is TRBJ2-3; the D gene is possibly TRBD1 (6 bases). Germline CDR1 MNHEY, CDR2 SMNVEV (reference sequence). The CDR3 is 15 amino acids. Trimming pared 5 bases from V and 1 base from J, leaving 13 bases between.

This clonotype has more than one count but fewer than ten. This chain joins TRBV29-1 and TRBJ2-5; D unclear. CDR1 and CDR2 from the germline V gene are SQVTM and ANQGSEA. CDR3 length: 14 amino acids. Trimming took off 5 bases at V and 0 bases at J, with 13 bases between the two ends. The chain's CDR3 is CSVCPTRYQETQYF. For the CDR3, the DNA is TGCAGCGTTTGCCCCACTCGCTACCAAGAGACCCAGTACTTC.

J is TRBJ2-4 and V is TRBV27; unclear D gene. The J call is in doubt because the DNA end fits TRBJ2-5 better. There are 13 residues in the CDR3. Germline loops: CDR1 MNHEY, CDR2 SMNVEV (reference sequence). CDR3 sequence reads: CASSPGPMVTQYF. In nucleotides, the CDR3 is TGTGCCAGCAGTCCCGGCCCCATGGTGACCCAGTACTTC.

This clonotype was observed a single time. The chain carries TRBV7-2 and TRBJ2-1, with TRBD2 as a possible D gene (5 bases). The germline CDR1 and CDR2 sequences are SGHTA and FQGNSA. V dropped 4 bases and J dropped 9 bases, with 28 bases sitting between them. The length of the CDR3 is 18 residues. CDR3 sequence reads: CASSSRKLVGALLGEQFF. In DNA form, the CDR3 reads TGTGCCAGCAGCTCTCGAAAACTAGTGGGAGCCCTTCTCGGTGAGCAGTTCTTC.

This clonotype was picked up one time. This chain joins TRBV12-3 or TRBV12-4 and TRBJ2-4; D tentatively fits TRBD1 or TRBD2 (5 bases each). The assigned J gene may be wrong: the sequence end matches TRBJ2-7 better. The CDR3 consists of 16 residues. This chain's CDR3 is CASSFLNRGVRSEQYF. CDR3 DNA: TGTGCCAGCAGTTTCCTTAATCGAGGGGTTAGGAGCGAGCAGTACTTC.

The V call is TRBV9, the J call TRBJ2-1; D may be TRBD1 or TRBD2 (5 bases each). This CDR3 spans 14 amino acids. Per the germline V gene, CDR1 is SGDLS and CDR2 is YYNGEE. Trimming shortened V by 0 bases and J by 7 bases, and 11 bases separated the two germline ends. This chain's CDR3 is CASSVAGPWNEQFF. CDR3 sequence (DNA): TGTGCCAGCAGCGTAGCGGGGCCATGGAATGAGCAGTTCTTC.

The DNA for the CDR3 is TGTGCCACCAGTGATAGAGACAGGGTCGGCACAGATACGCAGTATTTT. Amino acids: CATSDRDRVGTDTQYF. The chain recombines TRBV24-1 with TRBJ2-3, with TRBD1 matching over 7 bases. The CDR3 length is 16 residues. After removal of 3 bases from V and 1 base from J, the junction contained 6 bases not matched to a gene. Germline lookup yields CDR1 KGHDR and CDR2 SFDVKD.

The chain joins TRBV5-1 to TRBJ2-7; the D is unclear. The germline V and J ends were trimmed by 0 bases and 6 bases, with 10 bases remaining between them. This CDR3 spans 13 amino acids. From germline, CDR1 is SGHRS and CDR2 YFSETQ. The CDR3 region has the DNA TGCGCCAGCAGCTTGGATGTTTTGGCCGAGCAGTACTTC. It specifies CASSLDVLAEQYF.

This clonotype was observed once. J is TRBJ1-2 and V is TRBV11-2, with TRBD1 matching 8 bases. The CDR3 is made up of 15 amino acids. Looked up from germline, CDR1 is SGHAT and CDR2 is FQNNGV. The V gene end was trimmed by 5 bases and the J gene end by 3 bases; junction bases not matched to a gene: 8. The CDR3 nucleotides are TGTGCCAGCAGCGCGCAAGACAGGGGTGACTATGGCTACACCTTC. This encodes CASSAQDRGDYGYTF.

The genes are TRBV10-3 and TRBJ2-7; D gene unclear. This CDR3 has 13 residues. Looked up from germline, CDR1 is ENHRY and CDR2 is SYGVKD. Trimming took 7 bases from V and 0 from J, leaving 10 bases between them. The CDR3 region is CAIMADGSYEQYF. As DNA, the CDR3 is TGTGCCATCATGGCGGACGGCTCCTACGAGCAGTACTTC.

The chain employs TRBV20-1 and TRBJ2-7; 8 nucleotides align to TRBD1. V gave up 6 bases and J gave up 3 bases; unmatched junction bases: 10. CDR1 is DFQATT and CDR2 is SNEGSKA in the germline V gene (reference sequence). The CDR3 consists of 14 residues. The DNA for the CDR3 is TGCAGTGCCTACCTCGGACAGGGCGTCTACGAGCAGTACTTC. Protein: CSAYLGQGVYEQYF.

This sequence joins TRBV27 and TRBJ2-5, with TRBD2 identical over 7 bases. The J call may be wrong; the DNA end is better matched by TRBJ2-7. This CDR3 has 15 residues. Germline V lookup: CDR1 MNHEY, CDR2 SMNVEV (reference sequence). The CDR3 sequence is CASSLSVGGPGEQYF. Written as DNA, the CDR3 is TGTGCCAGCAGTTTATCGGTGGGAGGGCCGGGCGAGCAGTACTTC.